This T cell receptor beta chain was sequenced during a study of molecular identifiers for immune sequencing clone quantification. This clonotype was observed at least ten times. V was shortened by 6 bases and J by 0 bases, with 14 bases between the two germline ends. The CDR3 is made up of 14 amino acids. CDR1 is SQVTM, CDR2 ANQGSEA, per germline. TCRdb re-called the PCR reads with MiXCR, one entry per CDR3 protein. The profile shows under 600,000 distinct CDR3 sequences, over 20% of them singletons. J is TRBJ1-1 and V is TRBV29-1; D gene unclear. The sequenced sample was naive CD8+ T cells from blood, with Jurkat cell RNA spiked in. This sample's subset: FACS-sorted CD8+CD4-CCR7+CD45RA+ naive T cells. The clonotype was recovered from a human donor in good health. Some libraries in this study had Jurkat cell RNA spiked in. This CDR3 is CSVEGEELNTEAFF. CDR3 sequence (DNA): TGCAGCGTCGAGGGAGAGGAACTGAACACTGAAGCTTTCTTT.